This T cell receptor (beta chain) came from a study of molecular identifiers for immune sequencing clone quantification. Whole-study results and caveats: In cases of identical TCR molecules sharing a barcode, highly expanded clone sizes could be underestimated.

There are 16 residues in the CDR3. V lost 5 bases, J lost 4 bases, and 9 bases stayed unmatched. Germline CDR1 reads MNHEY; CDR2 reads SVGAGI. One entry per CDR3 protein results from TCRdb running MiXCR on the PCR reads. The data show about 630,000 distinct CDR3 sequences, 25% seen once. Only one count was recorded for this clonotype. Its target is not known. This may be a read error, as it is one base from a much larger clone. The rearrangement links TRBV6-5 to TRBJ2-3, with TRBD2 identical over 10 bases. The receptor was derived from a human donor in good health. Some libraries in this study had Jurkat cell RNA spiked in. Input material: naive CD8+ T cells from blood, with Jurkat cell RNA spiked in. Regarding subset: FACS-sorted CD8+CD4-CCR7+CD45RA+ naive T cells. The CDR3 here is CASSPIAGGYPDTQYF. The CDR3 DNA follows: TGTGCCAGCAGTCCGATAGCGGGGGGTTACCCAGATACGCAGTATTTT.